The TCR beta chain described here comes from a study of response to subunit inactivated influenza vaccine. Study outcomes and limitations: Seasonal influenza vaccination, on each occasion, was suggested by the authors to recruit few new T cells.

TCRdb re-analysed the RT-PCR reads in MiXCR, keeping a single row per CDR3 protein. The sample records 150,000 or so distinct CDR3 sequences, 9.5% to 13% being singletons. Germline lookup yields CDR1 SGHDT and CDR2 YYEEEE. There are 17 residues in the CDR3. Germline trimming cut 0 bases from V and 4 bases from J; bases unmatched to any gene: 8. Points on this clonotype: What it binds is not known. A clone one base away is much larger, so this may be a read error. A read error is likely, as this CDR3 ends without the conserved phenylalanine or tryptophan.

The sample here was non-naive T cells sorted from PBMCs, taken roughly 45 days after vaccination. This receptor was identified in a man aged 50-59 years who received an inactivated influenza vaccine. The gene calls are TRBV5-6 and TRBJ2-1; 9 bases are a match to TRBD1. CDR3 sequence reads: CASSLGGLGQGYNEQFS. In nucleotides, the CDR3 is TGTGCCAGCAGCTTGGGTGGTTTGGGACAGGGATACAATGAGCAGTTCTCC.